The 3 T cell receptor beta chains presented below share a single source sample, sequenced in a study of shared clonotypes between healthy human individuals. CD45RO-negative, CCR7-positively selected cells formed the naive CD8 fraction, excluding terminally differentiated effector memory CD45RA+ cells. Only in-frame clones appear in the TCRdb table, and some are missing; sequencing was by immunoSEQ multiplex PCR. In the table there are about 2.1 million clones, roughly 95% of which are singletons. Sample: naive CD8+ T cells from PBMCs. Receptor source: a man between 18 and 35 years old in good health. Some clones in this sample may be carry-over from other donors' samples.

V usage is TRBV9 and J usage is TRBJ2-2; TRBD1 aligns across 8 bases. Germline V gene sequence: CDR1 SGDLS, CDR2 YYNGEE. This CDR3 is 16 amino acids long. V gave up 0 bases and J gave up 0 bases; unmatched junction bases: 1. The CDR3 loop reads CASSVGTGTNTGELFF. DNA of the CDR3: TGTGCCAGCAGCGTAGGGACAGGGACGAACACCGGGGAGCTGTTTTTT. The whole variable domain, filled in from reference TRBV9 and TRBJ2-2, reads DSGVTQTPKHLITATGQRVTLRCSPRSGDLSVYWYQQSLDQGLQFLIQYYNGEERAKGNILERFSAQQFPDLHSELNLSSLELGDSALYFCASSVGTGTNTGELFFGEGSRLTVL.

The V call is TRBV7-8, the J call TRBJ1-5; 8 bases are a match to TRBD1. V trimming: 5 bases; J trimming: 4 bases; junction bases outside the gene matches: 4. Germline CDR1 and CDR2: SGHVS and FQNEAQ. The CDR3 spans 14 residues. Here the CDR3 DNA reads TGTGCCAGCAGCAAGGGACAGGAAAATCAGCCCCAGCATTTT. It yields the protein CASSKGQENQPQHF.

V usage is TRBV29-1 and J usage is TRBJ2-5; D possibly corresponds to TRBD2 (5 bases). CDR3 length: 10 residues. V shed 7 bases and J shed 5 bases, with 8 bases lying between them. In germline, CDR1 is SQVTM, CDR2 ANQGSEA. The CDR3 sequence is CSAKRETQYF. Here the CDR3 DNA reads TGCAGCGCAAAGCGGGAGACCCAGTACTTC.